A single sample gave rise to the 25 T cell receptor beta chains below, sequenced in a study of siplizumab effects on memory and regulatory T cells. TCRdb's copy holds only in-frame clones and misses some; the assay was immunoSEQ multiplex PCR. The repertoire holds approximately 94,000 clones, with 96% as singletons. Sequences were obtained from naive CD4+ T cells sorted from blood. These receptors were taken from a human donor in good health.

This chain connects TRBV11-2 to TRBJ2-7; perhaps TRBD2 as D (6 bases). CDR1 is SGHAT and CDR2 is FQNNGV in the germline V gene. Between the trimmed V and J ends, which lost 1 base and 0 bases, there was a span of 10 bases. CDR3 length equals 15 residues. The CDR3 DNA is TGTGCCAGCAGCTTAGGTGCGGGACTCTCCTACGAGCAGTACTTC. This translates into CASSLGAGLSYEQYF.

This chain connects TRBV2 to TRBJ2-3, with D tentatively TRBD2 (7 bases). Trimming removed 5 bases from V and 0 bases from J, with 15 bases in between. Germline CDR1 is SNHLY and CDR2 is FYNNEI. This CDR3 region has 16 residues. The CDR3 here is CASSTAGALSTDTQYF. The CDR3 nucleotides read TGTGCCAGCAGTACTGCGGGGGCTCTTAGCACAGATACGCAGTATTTT.

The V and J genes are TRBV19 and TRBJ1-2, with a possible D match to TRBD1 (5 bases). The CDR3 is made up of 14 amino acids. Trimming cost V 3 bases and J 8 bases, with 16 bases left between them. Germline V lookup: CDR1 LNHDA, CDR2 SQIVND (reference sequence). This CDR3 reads CASSIRGGSSGYTF. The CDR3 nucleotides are TGTGCCAGTAGTATTAGGGGAGGTTCTAGCGGCTACACCTTC.

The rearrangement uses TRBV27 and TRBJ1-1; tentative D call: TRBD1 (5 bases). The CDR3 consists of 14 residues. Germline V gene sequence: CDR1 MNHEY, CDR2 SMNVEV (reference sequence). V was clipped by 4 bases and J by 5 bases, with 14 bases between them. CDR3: CASSSQGVGTEAFF. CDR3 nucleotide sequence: TGTGCCAGCAGTTCCCAAGGGGTAGGGACTGAAGCTTTCTTT.

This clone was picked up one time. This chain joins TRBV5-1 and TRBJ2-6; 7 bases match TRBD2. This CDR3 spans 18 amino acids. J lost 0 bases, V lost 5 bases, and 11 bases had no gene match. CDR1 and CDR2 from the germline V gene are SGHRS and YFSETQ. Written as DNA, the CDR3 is TGCGCCAGCAGTCCAAGGCTAGCGGTTCTCTCTGGGGCCAACGTCCTGACTTTC. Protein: CASSPRLAVLSGANVLTF.

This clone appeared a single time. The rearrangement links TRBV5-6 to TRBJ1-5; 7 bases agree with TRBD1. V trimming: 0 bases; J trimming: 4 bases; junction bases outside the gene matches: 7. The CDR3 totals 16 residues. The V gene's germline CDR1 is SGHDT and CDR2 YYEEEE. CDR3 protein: CASSLGTGQRNQPQHF. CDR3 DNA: TGTGCCAGCAGCTTGGGGACAGGTCAAAGGAATCAGCCCCAGCATTTT.

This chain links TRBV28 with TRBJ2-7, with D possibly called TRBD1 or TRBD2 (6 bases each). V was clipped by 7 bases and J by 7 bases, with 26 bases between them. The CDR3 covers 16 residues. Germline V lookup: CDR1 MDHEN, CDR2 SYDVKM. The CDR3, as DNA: TGTGCCAGCACCGAGGGGGGCGCCTCTGACCTACGAGAGCAGTACTTC. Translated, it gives CASTEGGASDLREQYF.

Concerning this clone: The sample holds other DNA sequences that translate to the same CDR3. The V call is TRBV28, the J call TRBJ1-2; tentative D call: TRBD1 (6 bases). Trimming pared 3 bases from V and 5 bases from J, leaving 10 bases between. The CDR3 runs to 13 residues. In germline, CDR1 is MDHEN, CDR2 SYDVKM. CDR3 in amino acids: CASSLGQAYGYTF. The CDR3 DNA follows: TGTGCCAGCAGTTTGGGACAAGCATATGGCTACACCTTC.

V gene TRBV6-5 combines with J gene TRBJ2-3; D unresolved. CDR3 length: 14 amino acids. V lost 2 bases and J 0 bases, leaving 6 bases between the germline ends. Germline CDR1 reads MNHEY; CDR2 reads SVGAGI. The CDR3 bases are TGTGCCAGCAGTTACGCCTTTAGCACAGATACGCAGTATTTT. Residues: CASSYAFSTDTQYF.

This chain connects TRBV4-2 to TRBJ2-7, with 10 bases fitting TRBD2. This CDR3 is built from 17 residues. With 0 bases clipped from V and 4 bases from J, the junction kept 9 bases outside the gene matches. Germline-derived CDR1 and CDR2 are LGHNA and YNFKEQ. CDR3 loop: CASSQEPSGGKWYEQYF. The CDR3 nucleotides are TGTGCCAGCAGCCAAGAACCTAGCGGGGGTAAGTGGTACGAGCAGTACTTC.

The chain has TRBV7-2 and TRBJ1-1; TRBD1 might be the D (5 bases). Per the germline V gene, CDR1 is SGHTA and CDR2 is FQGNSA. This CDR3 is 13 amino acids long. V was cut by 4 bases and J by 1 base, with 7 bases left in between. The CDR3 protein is CASSSTGNTEAFF. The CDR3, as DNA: TGTGCCAGCAGCTCCACAGGGAACACTGAAGCTTTCTTT.

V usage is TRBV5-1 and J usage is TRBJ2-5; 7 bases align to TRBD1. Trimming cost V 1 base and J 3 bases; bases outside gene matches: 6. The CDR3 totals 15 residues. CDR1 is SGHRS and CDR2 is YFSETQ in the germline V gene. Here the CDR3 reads CASSLLGTAEETQYF. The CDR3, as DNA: TGCGCCAGCAGCTTGTTGGGGACAGCGGAAGAGACCCAGTACTTC.

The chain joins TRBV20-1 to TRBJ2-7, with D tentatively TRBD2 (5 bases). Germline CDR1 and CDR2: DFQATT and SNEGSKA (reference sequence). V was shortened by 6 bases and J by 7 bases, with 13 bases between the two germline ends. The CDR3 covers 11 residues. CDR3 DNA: TGCAGTGCGCGGGCAGAGACAGAGCAGTACTTC. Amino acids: CSARAETEQYF.

CDR3 in DNA: TGCGCCAGCAGCTTGGAATTGGCAGCGATGAACACTGAAGCTTTCTTT. Protein sequence: CASSLELAAMNTEAFF. The V gene is TRBV5-1, the J gene TRBJ1-1; the D is unclear. The CDR3 consists of 16 residues. CDR1 and CDR2 from the germline V gene are SGHRS and YFSETQ. V lost 0 bases and J lost 0, with 12 bases in between.

CDR3 in DNA: TGTGCCAGTAGTATATGGGAGAACACTGAAGCTTTCTTT. This gives the protein CASSIWENTEAFF. V is TRBV19 and J is TRBJ1-1; D is unclear. This CDR3 contains 13 residues. Trimming removed 2 bases at V and 1 base at J, with 5 bases between. Germline CDR1 and CDR2: LNHDA and SQIVND (reference sequence).

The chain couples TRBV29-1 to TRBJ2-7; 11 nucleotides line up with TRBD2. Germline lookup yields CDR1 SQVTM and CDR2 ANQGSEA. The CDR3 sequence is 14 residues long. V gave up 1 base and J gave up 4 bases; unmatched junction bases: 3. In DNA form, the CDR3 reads TGCAGCGTTGAAGGGCTAGCGGGGGGATACGAGCAGTACTTC. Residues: CSVEGLAGGYEQYF.

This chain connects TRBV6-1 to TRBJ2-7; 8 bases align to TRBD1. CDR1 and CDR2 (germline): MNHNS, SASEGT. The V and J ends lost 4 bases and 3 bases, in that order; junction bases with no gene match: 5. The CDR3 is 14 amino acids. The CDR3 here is CASSVQGAVYEQYF. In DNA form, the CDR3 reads TGTGCCAGCAGTGTCCAGGGGGCAGTCTACGAGCAGTACTTC.

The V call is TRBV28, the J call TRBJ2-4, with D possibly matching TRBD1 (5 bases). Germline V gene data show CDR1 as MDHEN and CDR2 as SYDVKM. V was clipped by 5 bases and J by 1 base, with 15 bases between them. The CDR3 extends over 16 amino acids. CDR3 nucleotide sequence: TGTGCCAGCAGTCCTGCCACAGGATGGGCCAAAAACATTCAGTACTTC. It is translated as CASSPATGWAKNIQYF.

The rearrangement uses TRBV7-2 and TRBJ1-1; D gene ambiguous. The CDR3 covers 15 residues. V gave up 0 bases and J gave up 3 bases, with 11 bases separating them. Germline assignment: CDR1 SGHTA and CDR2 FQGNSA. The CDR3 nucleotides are TGTGCCAGCAGCTTAGCGGGCCAGACGGACACTGAAGCTTTCTTT. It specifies CASSLAGQTDTEAFF.

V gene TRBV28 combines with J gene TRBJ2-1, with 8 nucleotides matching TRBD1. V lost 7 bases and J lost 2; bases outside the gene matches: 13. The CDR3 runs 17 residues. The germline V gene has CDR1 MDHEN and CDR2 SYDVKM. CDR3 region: CASILLTGTGPYNEQFF. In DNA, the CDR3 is TGTGCCAGCATCCTCTTAACCGGGACAGGCCCCTACAATGAGCAGTTCTTC.

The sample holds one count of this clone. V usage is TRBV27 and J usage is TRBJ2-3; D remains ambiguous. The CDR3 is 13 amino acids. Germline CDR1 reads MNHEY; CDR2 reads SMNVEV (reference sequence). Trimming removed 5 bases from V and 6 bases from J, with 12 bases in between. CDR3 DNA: TGTGCCAGCAGTCTCGCCCCCCCCGATACGCAGTATTTT. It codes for CASSLAPPDTQYF.

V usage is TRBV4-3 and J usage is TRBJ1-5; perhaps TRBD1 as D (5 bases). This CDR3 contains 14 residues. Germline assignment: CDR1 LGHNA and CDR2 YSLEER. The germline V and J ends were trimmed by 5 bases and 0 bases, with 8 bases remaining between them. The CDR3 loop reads CASSAGVSNQPQHF. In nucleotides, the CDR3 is TGCGCCAGCAGCGCGGGGGTTAGCAATCAGCCCCAGCATTTT.

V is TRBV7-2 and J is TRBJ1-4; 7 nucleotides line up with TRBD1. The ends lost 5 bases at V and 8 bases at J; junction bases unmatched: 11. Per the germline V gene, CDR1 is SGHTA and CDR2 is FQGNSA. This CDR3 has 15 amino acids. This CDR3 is CASSPRQGWAEKLFF. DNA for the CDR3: TGTGCCAGCAGCCCCCGACAGGGTTGGGCGGAAAAACTGTTTTTT. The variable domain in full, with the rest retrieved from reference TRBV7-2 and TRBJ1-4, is GAGVSQSPSNKVTEKGKDVELRCDPISGHTALYWYRQSLGQGLEFLIYFQGNSAPDKSGLPSDRFSAERTGGSVSTLTIQRTQQEDSAVYLCASSPRQGWAEKLFFGSGTQLSVL.

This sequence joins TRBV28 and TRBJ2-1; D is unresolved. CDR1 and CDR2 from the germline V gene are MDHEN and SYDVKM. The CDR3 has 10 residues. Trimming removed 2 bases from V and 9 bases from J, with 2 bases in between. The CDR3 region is CASSLSEQFF. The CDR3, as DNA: TGTGCCAGCAGTTTAAGTGAGCAGTTCTTC.

CDR3 bases: TGTGCCAGCGAGCCACCCAGGGAGGCCACTGAAGCTTTCTTT. Amino acid sequence: CASEPPREATEAFF. V usage is TRBV6-1 and J usage is TRBJ1-1; maybe TRBD1 (5 bases). Germline V gives CDR1 MNHNS, CDR2 SASEGT. The CDR3 length is 14 residues. Trimming cost V 8 bases and J 4 bases, with 17 bases left between them.